This T cell receptor beta chain was obtained from a study of blood T cell repertoires in COVID-19. Study overall: The United States, Italy and Spain provided the acute and convalescent COVID-19 samples.

This clone was recorded only once. A Seattle source enrolled patients during active infection and followed them longitudinally. Clones were read by immunoSEQ multiplex PCR, and TCRdb kept only the in-frame ones, dropping some. This table has under 45,000 clones, over 75% appearing once. V was cut by 4 bases and J by 5 bases, with 11 bases left in between. Germline V lookup: CDR1 SEHNR, CDR2 FQNEAQ (reference sequence). The CDR3 has 13 residues. Sequencing was performed on peripheral blood. This sequence joins TRBV7-9 and TRBJ1-1; D ambiguous. This sequence originates from a man aged 65 to 79 with COVID-19, enrolled during active disease. The CDR3: CASSSSIGTEAFF. The CDR3 nucleotides are TGTGCCAGCAGCTCCTCAATCGGGACTGAAGCTTTCTTT.